The present T cell receptor beta chain was sequenced within a study of blood T cell repertoires in COVID-19. Overall study context: Acute-phase and convalescent COVID-19 samples originated in the United States, Italy and Spain. PBMCs, B-cell-depleted T cells, or T cells were the source of the cDNA or gDNA that made up the material.

Methods used by the authors: Reference gene primer amplification yielded estimated nucleated cell counts. The assay was immunoSEQ multiplex PCR, and TCRdb's table has in-frame clones only and misses some. That table is the source of V, J and clone size, and D and trimming were worked out from the DNA. The sample contains about 100,000 clones, 80% to 95% of which appear only once. Germline trimming cut 0 bases from V and 6 bases from J; bases unmatched to any gene: 3. The germline CDR1 and CDR2 sequences are MRHNA and SNTAGT. The CDR3 contains 15 residues. This TCR was recovered from a man aged 45 to 65 with active COVID-19. The chain has TRBV6-4 and TRBJ2-1, with 9 bases matching TRBD1. The sequenced sample consisted of peripheral blood. The CDR3 DNA is TGTGCCAGCAGTGACTCCCCGGACAGGGGCAATGAGCAGTTCTTC. It translates to CASSDSPDRGNEQFF.